This T cell receptor (beta chain) is drawn from a study of T cell responses to AZD1222 COVID-19 vaccine. Study-wide findings and caveats: Without day 14 samples, only post-peak T cell repertoires were studied. Unmutated regions of variants are reportedly targeted by nearly half of spike-specific TCRs. Mostly white British, mostly female donors; authors suggested clonal diversity may be underestimated.

The data were produced by immunoSEQ multiplex PCR, yet TCRdb's version contains in-frame clones alone and is incomplete. This sample has nearly 90,000 clones, with approximately 85% found just once. Notes on this clone: Its antigen remains unidentified.

The sample was peripheral blood, taken on day 0 of AZD1222 vaccination. The TCR originated in an adult in good health.

CDR3 sequence reads: CASSLWTGGHETQYF. In nucleotides, the CDR3 is TGTGCCAGCAGTCTCTGGACAGGGGGCCACGAGACCCAGTACTTC. J is TRBJ2-5 and V is TRBV25-1; the match to TRBD1 covers 11 bases. This CDR3 comprises 15 residues. CDR1 is MGHDK and CDR2 is SYGVNS in the germline V gene. V lost 5 bases to trimming and J lost 5 bases; unmatched junction nucleotides: 7. Full variable domain (outside the CDR3, taken from reference TRBV25-1 and TRBJ2-5): EADIYQTPRYLVIGTGKKITLECSQTMGHDKMYWYQQDPGMELHLIHYSYGVNSTEKGDLSSESTVSRIRTEHFPLTLESARPSHTSQYLCASSLWTGGHETQYFGPGTRLLVL.